These 17 T cell receptor beta chains were sequenced from one sample in a study of T cell responses to AZD1222 COVID-19 vaccine. Profiling relied on immunoSEQ multiplex PCR, and the TCRdb table lists in-frame clones only, not all of them. The data show about 180,000 clones, around 94% seen once. The starting material was peripheral blood, obtained 28 days after the second AZD1222 dose. Receptor source: an adult who received the AZD1222 COVID-19 vaccine.

Turning to this clone: The junction departs from the called germline gene at one end, perhaps through a read error. The chain couples TRBV18 to TRBJ2-1; weak D call: TRBD2 (7 bases). Germline V gives CDR1 KGHSH, CDR2 LQKENI. The CDR3 length is 18 residues. CDR3 DNA sequence: TGTGCCAGCTCCCCACGAGTGTGGGGAGGGGGCTCCTACAATGAGCAGTTCTTC. It translates to CASSPRVWGGGSYNEQFF. Supplemented by reference TRBV18 and TRBJ2-1, the full variable domain reads NAGVMQNPRHLVRRRGQEARLRCSPMKGHSHVYWYRQLPEEGLKFMVYLQKENIIDESGMPKERFSAEFPKEGPSILRIQQVVRGDSAAYFCASSPRVWGGGSYNEQFFGPGTRLTVL.

The chain employs TRBV5-1 and TRBJ2-2; TRBD1 aligns across 8 bases. V shed 3 bases, J shed 1 base, and the junction held 2 bases outside the gene matches. The length of the CDR3 is 15 residues. Germline-derived CDR1 and CDR2 are SGHRS and YFSETQ. The CDR3 protein is CASSSGTGNTGELFF. DNA for the CDR3: TGCGCCAGCAGCTCTGGGACAGGGAACACCGGGGAGCTGTTTTTT.

J is TRBJ2-1 and V is TRBV19; 7 bases are a match to TRBD2. The J segment lost 8 bases and the V segment lost 8 bases, leaving 15 bases of the junction unmatched. Germline V gene sequence: CDR1 LNHDA, CDR2 SQIVND (reference sequence). This CDR3 has 15 amino acids. CDR3 sequence (DNA): TGTGCCAGTGGTAGGACTAGTGCCCGGCGGGATGAGCAGTTCTTC. It yields the protein CASGRTSARRDEQFF.

Here the CDR3 DNA reads TGTGCCAGCAGTTACTCGTGGGGGCGCAAGAATGGCTACACCTTC. Amino acids: CASSYSWGRKNGYTF. The gene calls are TRBV6-5 and TRBJ1-2, with D perhaps matching TRBD1 (6 bases). This CDR3 is 15 amino acids long. The germline gives CDR1 MNHEY, CDR2 SVGAGI. V was cut by 0 bases and J by 6 bases, with 14 bases left in between.

The rearrangement uses TRBV11-3 and TRBJ1-6; D is unresolved. CDR3 length: 12 residues. Germline CDR1 and CDR2: SGHNT and YENEEA. The V and J ends lost 3 bases and 13 bases respectively, with 10 bases between them. The CDR3 DNA follows: TGTGCCAGCAGCTTTGTCCTTGGGCCCCTCCACTTT. It translates to CASSFVLGPLHF.

This sequence joins TRBV12-3 or TRBV12-4 and TRBJ1-5; perhaps TRBD1 as D (6 bases). V was cut by 6 bases and J by 6 bases, with 12 bases left in between. The CDR3 extends over 13 amino acids. The chain's CDR3 is CASSNRVAQPQHF. The CDR3 nucleotides read TGTGCCAGCAGCAACAGGGTGGCTCAGCCCCAGCATTTT.

The CDR3 DNA reads TGTGCCAGCAGCTTAGTTTCGGGGGGCGGCGAGCAGTACTTC. Translated: CASSLVSGGGEQYF. This chain links TRBV13 with TRBJ2-7, with a tentative D call TRBD2 (7 bases). Deletions cut 1 base from V and 6 bases from J, with 13 bases between. The CDR3 covers 14 residues. Germline V CDR1 and CDR2: PRHDT, FYEKMQ (reference sequence).

The V gene is TRBV25-1, the J gene TRBJ2-4; D unclear. V dropped 5 bases and J dropped 8 bases, with 13 bases sitting between them. This CDR3 has 13 residues. CDR1 is MGHDK, CDR2 SYGVNS, per germline. This chain's CDR3 is CASSMFDRDIQYF. CDR3 nucleotides: TGTGCCAGCAGTATGTTCGACCGGGACATTCAGTACTTC.

The gene calls are TRBV29-1 and TRBJ1-2; possible D gene TRBD1, 5 bases. V lost 4 bases and J lost 8, with 23 bases in between. From germline, CDR1 is SQVTM and CDR2 ANQGSEA. The CDR3 sequence is 15 residues long. The CDR3 DNA reads TGCAGCGTTGCCAAATGGGGGGTCTTAATTGGCGGCTACACCTTC. This codes for CSVAKWGVLIGGYTF.

There are a few counts of this clone. The chain uses TRBV4-1 and TRBJ2-7, with D possibly TRBD2 on 6 matching bases. Trimming pared 0 bases from V and 1 base from J, leaving 10 bases between. Germline V lookup: CDR1 MGHRA, CDR2 YSYEKL. This CDR3 region has 15 residues. CDR3 sequence reads: CASSQEEGQSYEQYF. The DNA of the CDR3 is TGCGCCAGCAGCCAAGAGGAGGGTCAATCCTACGAGCAGTACTTC.

CDR3 amino acids: CASRLVGGEQFF. For the CDR3, the DNA is TGTGCCAGCAGACTGGTAGGAGGTGAGCAGTTCTTC. The chain links TRBV3-1 (or the pseudogene TRBV3-2) to TRBJ2-1, with TRBD2 as a possible D gene (5 bases). The CDR3 extends over 12 amino acids. The V gene lost 6 bases and the J gene lost 9 bases, with 12 bases spanning the gap. Germline V gene lookup returns CDR1 LGHDT and CDR2 YNNKEL (reference sequence).

This clone has a handful of counts. The V call is TRBV2, the J call TRBJ2-7; tentatively, D is TRBD1 (5 bases). CDR3 size: 14 residues. Germline V gene data show CDR1 as SNHLY and CDR2 as FYNNEI. V lost 5 bases, J lost 3 bases, and 14 bases lay in between. CDR3 loop: CASSTPSRVYEQYF. For the CDR3, the DNA is TGTGCCAGCAGTACACCCAGCAGGGTCTACGAGCAGTACTTC.

The chain is built from TRBV29-1 and TRBJ1-5; D gene unclear. Germline V gives CDR1 SQVTM, CDR2 ANQGSEA. Trimming shortened V by 8 bases and J by 0 bases, and 14 bases separated the two germline ends. The CDR3 runs to 14 residues. For the CDR3, the DNA is TGCAGCATAGCTGAGGGCAATAGCAATCAGCCCCAGCATTTT. This encodes CSIAEGNSNQPQHF.

This clone was seen only once. V and J are TRBV19 and TRBJ1-5; 7 bases fit TRBD1. Unmatched junction bases numbered 11, after V lost 7 bases and J lost 11 bases. CDR1 and CDR2 from the germline V gene are LNHDA and SQIVND (reference sequence). There are 13 residues in the CDR3. This CDR3 reads CASTDRVGVAQHF. The CDR3 DNA sequence: TGTGCCAGTACCGACAGGGTAGGCGTAGCCCAGCATTTT.

V usage is TRBV6-6 and J usage is TRBJ2-1; 11 bases are a match to TRBD2. J was trimmed by 8 bases and V by 8 bases; bases with no gene match: 5. Germline V lookup: CDR1 MNHNY, CDR2 SVGAGI (reference sequence). CDR3 length: 13 residues. The CDR3 here is CASVLAGVYEQFF. The CDR3 DNA follows: TGTGCCAGCGTACTAGCGGGAGTGTATGAGCAGTTCTTC.

The genes are TRBV5-1 and TRBJ2-7; 10 bases line up with TRBD1. The junction had 4 bases not matched to a gene; V was cut back by 1 base and J by 6 bases. CDR1 and CDR2 from the germline V gene are SGHRS and YFSETQ. This CDR3 region has 14 residues. CDR3: CASSLYGTGVEQYF. The CDR3, as DNA: TGCGCCAGCAGCTTGTATGGGACAGGGGTCGAGCAGTACTTC.

V and J are TRBV5-1 and TRBJ2-2; 7 bases match TRBD1. The length of the CDR3 is 15 residues. V shed 5 bases, J shed 0 bases, and the junction held 4 bases outside the gene matches. CDR1 and CDR2 from the germline V gene are SGHRS and YFSETQ. Here the CDR3 reads CASSYGQANTGELFF. The DNA of the CDR3 is TGCGCCAGCAGTTACGGACAGGCGAACACCGGGGAGCTGTTTTTT.